The 24 T cell receptor beta chains listed next were all sequenced from one sample in a study of T cells in localized non-small cell lung cancer. Profiling relied on immunoSEQ multiplex PCR, and the TCRdb table lists in-frame clones only, not all of them. The sample contains 25,000 to 35,000 clones, around 93% of which appear only once. The sequences come from peripheral blood mononuclear cells, collected before any cancer treatment. These TCRs come from a woman aged 35 to 75 with stage III lung adenocarcinoma.

The rearrangement joins TRBV27 to TRBJ1-2; 7 bases are a match to TRBD1. With 4 bases clipped from V and 2 bases from J, the junction kept 7 bases outside the gene matches. Germline V gives CDR1 MNHEY, CDR2 SMNVEV (reference sequence). The CDR3 contains 15 residues. The CDR3 loop is CASSSSMTGNYGYTF. The CDR3 DNA follows: TGTGCCAGCAGTTCCTCAATGACAGGGAACTATGGCTACACCTTC.

The V and J genes are TRBV5-1 and TRBJ1-1; D might be TRBD1 (6 bases). The CDR3 runs to 15 residues. Germline V gene lookup returns CDR1 SGHRS and CDR2 YFSETQ. V shed 4 bases and J shed 2 bases, with 15 bases lying between them. CDR3 region: CASSIPTGGNTEAFF. In DNA form, the CDR3 reads TGCGCCAGCAGCATACCGACAGGCGGAAACACTGAAGCTTTCTTT. Full variable domain (rest looked up from reference TRBV5-1 and TRBJ1-1): KAGVTQTPRYLIKTRGQQVTLSCSPISGHRSVSWYQQTPGQGLQFLFEYFSETQRNKGNFPGRFSGRQFSNSRSEMNVSTLELGDSALYLCASSIPTGGNTEAFFGQGTRLTVV.

V is TRBV6-1 and J is TRBJ1-1; D is unresolved. Germline values: CDR1 MNHNS, CDR2 SASEGT. V dropped 5 bases and J dropped 1 base, with 8 bases sitting between them. This CDR3 contains 13 residues. This CDR3 reads CASSLQQNTEAFF. Here the CDR3 DNA reads TGTGCCAGCAGTTTACAGCAGAACACTGAAGCTTTCTTT.

V and J are TRBV6-6 and TRBJ2-1, with 11 bases matching TRBD2. Germline CDR1 and CDR2: MNHNY and SVGAGI (reference sequence). CDR3 length equals 15 residues. After removal of 5 bases from V and 10 bases from J, the junction contained 10 bases not matched to a gene. CDR3 bases: TGTGCCAGCAGTACGGATAGCGGGGGGGGTAGGGAGCAGTTCTTC. As protein: CASSTDSGGGREQFF.

This CDR3 reads CASSPDAAYEQYF. The CDR3 nucleotides are TGCGCCAGCAGCCCCGACGCCGCCTACGAGCAGTACTTC. V and J are TRBV5-1 and TRBJ2-7; D call uncertain. Trimming took 4 bases from V and 2 from J, leaving 10 bases between them. The germline CDR1 and CDR2 sequences are SGHRS and YFSETQ. This CDR3 is built from 13 residues.

This clone appeared a single time. The genes are TRBV9 and TRBJ2-1; 7 bases align to TRBD2. With 2 bases clipped from V and 6 bases from J, the junction kept 8 bases outside the gene matches. The CDR3 runs to 15 residues. Germline V gene lookup returns CDR1 SGDLS and CDR2 YYNGEE. This CDR3 is CASSVTVGGVNEQFF. In nucleotides, the CDR3 is TGTGCCAGCAGCGTTACAGTGGGAGGGGTCAATGAGCAGTTCTTC.

The rearrangement links TRBV27 to TRBJ2-7, with TRBD2 as a possible D gene (6 bases). This CDR3 region has 15 residues. V lost 0 bases and J 2 bases, leaving 11 bases between the germline ends. CDR1 and CDR2 (germline): MNHEY, SMNVEV (reference sequence). CDR3 nucleotides: TGTGCCAGCAGTTTATCCCCCACGGGAGCCTACGAGCAGTACTTC. This codes for CASSLSPTGAYEQYF.

This chain links TRBV18 with TRBJ2-5; TRBD2 is a possible D gene (5 bases). The CDR3 is 14 amino acids. Germline lookup yields CDR1 KGHSH and CDR2 LQKENI. The V end was cut by 0 bases, the J end by 3 bases, with 8 bases between. CDR3 nucleotides: TGTGCCAGCTCACCACCAGGACTGAAAGAGACCCAGTACTTC. This encodes CASSPPGLKETQYF.

The chain has TRBV11-2 and TRBJ1-1; D is uncertain. V lost 4 bases to trimming and J lost 3 bases, with 12 bases between them. The germline V gene has CDR1 SGHAT and CDR2 FQNNGV. The CDR3 loop spans 14 amino acids. The CDR3 region has the DNA TGTGCCAGCAGCTCCATGGTGACGGACACTGAAGCTTTCTTT. Its translation: CASSSMVTDTEAFF.

This sequence joins TRBV28 and TRBJ2-7, with no clear D. Trimming stripped 9 bases from V and 5 bases from J, with 14 bases between. CDR1 and CDR2 (germline): MDHEN, SYDVKM. This CDR3 has 12 residues. The CDR3: CASTGSLDEQYF. CDR3 DNA: TGTGCCAGTACGGGTAGTCTCGACGAGCAGTACTTC.

V usage is TRBV7-9 and J usage is TRBJ2-1; weak D call: TRBD2 (6 bases). CDR1 and CDR2 from the germline V gene are SEHNR and FQNEAQ (reference sequence). The CDR3 loop spans 11 amino acids. V lost 5 bases and J 9 bases, leaving 8 bases between the germline ends. The CDR3 DNA reads TGTGCCAGCAGCCGGGAGTTTGAGCAGTTCTTC. It codes for CASSREFEQFF.

V is TRBV30 and J is TRBJ1-2; D unclear. CDR3 size: 12 residues. CDR1 and CDR2 (germline): GTSNPN, SVGIG (reference sequence). V was trimmed by 0 bases and J by 11 bases, leaving 13 bases between them. The CDR3 DNA sequence: TGTGCCTGGAGTGTAACAGAGCGTACGTACACCTTC. This encodes CAWSVTERTYTF.

This clone was recorded once. This chain joins TRBV6-1 and TRBJ1-5; D not certain. There are 14 residues in the CDR3. Germline loops: CDR1 MNHNS, CDR2 SASEGT. Trimming pared 8 bases from V and 6 bases from J, leaving 17 bases between. CDR3 DNA: TGTGCCAGCTGGGCGGGTAATGTGGGTCAGCCCCAGCATTTT. Residues: CASWAGNVGQPQHF.

Regarding this clone: The same CDR3 also results from other DNA sequences found in this sample. This chain links TRBV7-9 with TRBJ1-5; D is undetermined. V lost 1 base and J 4 bases, leaving 2 bases between the germline ends. This CDR3 is built from 12 residues. In germline, CDR1 is SEHNR, CDR2 FQNEAQ (reference sequence). Here the CDR3 reads CASSLGNQPQHF. CDR3 sequence (DNA): TGTGCCAGCAGCTTAGGTAATCAGCCCCAGCATTTT.

The CDR3 reads CASSLGGSYISYEQYF. The CDR3, as DNA: TGTGCCAGCAGCTTAGGGGGGTCCTACATCTCCTACGAGCAGTACTTC. The V call is TRBV7-2, the J call TRBJ2-7; D is possibly TRBD1 or TRBD2 (5 bases each). This CDR3 is 16 amino acids long. V gave up 1 base and J gave up 0 bases, with 13 bases separating them. The germline CDR1 and CDR2 sequences are SGHTA and FQGNSA. Full variable domain (rest looked up from reference TRBV7-2 and TRBJ2-7): GAGVSQSPSNKVTEKGKDVELRCDPISGHTALYWYRQSLGQGLEFLIYFQGNSAPDKSGLPSDRFSAERTGGSVSTLTIQRTQQEDSAVYLCASSLGGSYISYEQYFGPGTRLTVT.

The CDR3 nucleotides read TGTGCCGTAAACCGGGGACCTAATGAAAAACTGTTTTTT. Amino acids: CAVNRGPNEKLFF. The genes are TRBV30 and TRBJ1-4; perhaps TRBD1 as D (5 bases). Deletions cut 8 bases from V and 3 bases from J, with 13 bases between. Germline-derived CDR1 and CDR2 are GTSNPN and SVGIG (reference sequence). CDR3 length: 13 amino acids.

The gene calls are TRBV6-5 and TRBJ1-4; D is unresolved. Germline CDR1 is MNHEY and CDR2 is SVGAGI. This CDR3 spans 12 amino acids. The V end was cut by 6 bases, the J end by 16 bases, with 18 bases between. The CDR3 DNA reads as TGTGCCAGCAGCCCTGACGGCTTTTTTGAGTTTTTT. Its translation: CASSPDGFFEFF.

This clone was seen a single time. The genes are TRBV20-1 and TRBJ1-1, with D unresolved. The CDR3 length is 11 residues. The germline V gene has CDR1 DFQATT and CDR2 SNEGSKA (reference sequence). Trimming cost V 2 bases and J 1 base, with 2 bases left between them. The CDR3: CSARKNTEAFF. The CDR3 region has the DNA TGCAGTGCTAGAAAGAACACTGAAGCTTTCTTT.

This clone was detected once. The rearrangement uses TRBV5-1 and TRBJ1-2; no clear D. Deletions cut 2 bases from V and 0 bases from J, with 17 bases between. The CDR3 runs to 17 residues. In germline, CDR1 is SGHRS, CDR2 YFSETQ. CDR3 sequence: CASSLGGFPTPNYGYTF. DNA for the CDR3: TGCGCCAGCAGCTTAGGCGGATTTCCCACCCCTAACTATGGCTACACCTTC.

The chain carries TRBV5-1 and TRBJ2-1; possibly TRBD1 or TRBD2 for D (5 bases each). Germline V lookup: CDR1 SGHRS, CDR2 YFSETQ. V was pared by 4 bases and J by 10 bases, with 15 bases between. The CDR3 sequence is 13 residues long. CDR3: CASSPDPGTEQFF. Written as DNA, the CDR3 is TGCGCCAGCAGCCCTGACCCCGGGACCGAGCAGTTCTTC.

V and J are TRBV5-4 and TRBJ2-1; TRBD2 is a possible D gene (6 bases). Trimming left V 4 bases short and J 9 bases short, with 14 bases between. This CDR3 comprises 13 residues. From germline, CDR1 is SGHNT and CDR2 YYREEE (reference sequence). DNA of the CDR3: TGTGCCAGCAGCCTGGGGGAGGAGGGTGAGCAGTTCTTC. Translated, it gives CASSLGEEGEQFF.

The chain recombines TRBV6-6 with TRBJ1-1; TRBD1 matches 7 bases. J was trimmed by 1 base and V by 3 bases; bases with no gene match: 5. Germline loops: CDR1 MNHNY, CDR2 SVGAGI (reference sequence). This CDR3 contains 15 residues. The CDR3, as DNA: TGTGCCAGCAGTTATTCAGACAGGGAGAACACTGAAGCTTTCTTT. This sequence encodes CASSYSDRENTEAFF.

V is TRBV29-1 and J is TRBJ2-7; D is unresolved. CDR1 SQVTM and CDR2 ANQGSEA come from the germline V gene. Trimming pared 0 bases from V and 3 bases from J, leaving 3 bases between. CDR3 length equals 11 residues. The CDR3 is CSVEDYYEQYF. The DNA for the CDR3 is TGCAGCGTTGAAGACTACTACGAGCAGTACTTC.

The chain carries TRBV13 and TRBJ2-1, with 10 nucleotides matching TRBD2. CDR1 PRHDT and CDR2 FYEKMQ come from the germline V gene (reference sequence). Trimming at V came to 5 bases and at J to 7 bases, leaving 5 bases not matched to a gene. This CDR3 is built from 14 residues. In nucleotides, the CDR3 is TGTGCCAGCAGCCGGGGACTAGCGTTAAATGAGCAGTTCTTC. It translates to CASSRGLALNEQFF.